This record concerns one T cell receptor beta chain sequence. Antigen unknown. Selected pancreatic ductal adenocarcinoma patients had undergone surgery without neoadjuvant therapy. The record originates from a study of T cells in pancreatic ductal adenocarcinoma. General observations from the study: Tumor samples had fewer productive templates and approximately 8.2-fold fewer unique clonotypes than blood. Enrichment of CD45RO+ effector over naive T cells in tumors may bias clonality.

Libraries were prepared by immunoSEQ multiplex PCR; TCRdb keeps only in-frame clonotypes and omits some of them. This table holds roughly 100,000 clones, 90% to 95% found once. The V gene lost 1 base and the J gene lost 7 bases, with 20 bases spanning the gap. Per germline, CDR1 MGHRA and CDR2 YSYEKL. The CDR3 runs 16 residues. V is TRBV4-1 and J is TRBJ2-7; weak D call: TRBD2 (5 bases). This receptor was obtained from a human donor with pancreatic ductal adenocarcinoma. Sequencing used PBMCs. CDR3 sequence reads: CASSQGAISATREQYF. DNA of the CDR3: TGCGCCAGCAGCCAAGGAGCGATTAGCGCAACGAGGGAGCAGTACTTC.